The 15 T cell receptor beta chains reported below all come from one sample, sequenced in a study of Tregs in tolerant kidney transplant recipients. The assay was immunoSEQ multiplex PCR, and TCRdb's table has in-frame clones only and misses some. This sample's clone table lists tens of thousands of clones. The material was CD4+ T cells from blood, obtained before the transplant. The receptors originated from a human donor who received a combined kidney and bone marrow transplant.

Remarks on this clone: Read sequence stops 3 residues before the CDR3 end, and the germline J gene provides the missing end. The chain employs TRBV6-1 and TRBJ1-2; unclear D gene. Trimming stripped 1 base from V and 7 bases from J, with 10 bases between. The CDR3 is 13 residues long. The V gene's germline CDR1 is MNHNS and CDR2 SASEGT. Partial CDR3 DNA: TGTGCCAGCAGTGAAGAGGGCTTGGGTGGC. Its protein is CASSEEGLGG. The full CDR3 protein is CASSEEGLGGYTF.

About this clone itself: The read terminates 3 residues ahead of where the CDR3 ends, so the germline J gene completes it. This chain uses TRBV5-4 with TRBJ1-2, with 9 nucleotides matching TRBD1. V shed 5 bases, J shed 0 bases, and the junction held 8 bases outside the gene matches. Germline V CDR1 and CDR2: SGHNT, YYREEE (reference sequence). CDR3 length: 16 amino acids. CDR3 sequence reads: CASRLAGQGTNYGYTF. Partial CDR3 DNA: TGTGCCAGCAGACTAGCAGGACAGGGGACTAACTATGGC.

In the case of this clone: The read ends 3 residues before the CDR3 terminus; that terminus is restored from the germline J gene. This chain links TRBV29-1 with TRBJ2-7; TRBD1 matches 8 bases. CDR1 and CDR2 (germline): SQVTM, ANQGSEA. Trimming at V came to 6 bases and at J to 0 bases, leaving 1 base not matched to a gene. The CDR3 consists of 12 residues. The DNA read from the CDR3 is TGCAGCGTCGGACAGGGCTCCTACGAG. This encodes CSVGQGSYE. The CDR3 reads in full as CSVGQGSYEQYF.

CDR3 protein: CASSLEPTGGNTIYF. CDR3 DNA (partial): TGTGCCAGCAGCTTAGAGCCAACGGGGGGAAACACC. This chain joins TRBV13 and TRBJ1-3; D unresolved. The CDR3 end is not reached by the read, which stops 3 residues before it; the germline J gene fills it in. Germline loops: CDR1 PRHDT, CDR2 FYEKMQ (reference sequence). This CDR3 is built from 15 residues. Trimming took 1 base from V and 4 from J, leaving 11 bases between them.

In the case of this clone: The read ends 3 residues before the CDR3 terminus; that terminus is restored from the germline J gene. This sequence joins TRBV2 and TRBJ2-5; TRBD2 matches at 9 bases. The CDR3 consists of 13 residues. Trimming removed 5 bases from V and 5 bases from J; junction bases left unmatched: 3. The germline V gene encodes CDR1 SNHLY and CDR2 FYNNEI. This CDR3 is CASSSSGGETQYF. CDR3 DNA (partial): TGTGCCAGCAGTAGTAGCGGGGGTGAGACC.

As regards this clone: The read finishes 3 residues shy of the CDR3 end, and the germline J gene is used to complete it. J is TRBJ1-5 and V is TRBV23-1, with D possibly TRBD1 on 6 matching bases. TRBV23-1 is known as an ORF, though its function is uncertain. The CDR3 length is 18 residues. Between the trimmed V and J ends, which lost 1 base and 2 bases, there was a span of 18 bases. The CDR3 DNA, read in part, is TGCGCCAGCAGTCAATACACAGGGAGTCCCTCTGGCAATCAGCCC. Translated, it gives CASSQYTGSPSGNQP. The complete CDR3 sequence is CASSQYTGSPSGNQPQHF.

Turning to this clone: From the germline J gene comes the end of the CDR3, since the read stops 3 residues before it. The chain uses TRBV19 and TRBJ1-3; 7 nucleotides match TRBD1. The CDR3 is made up of 16 amino acids. Unmatched junction bases numbered 7, after V lost 5 bases and J lost 0 bases. The germline gives CDR1 LNHDA, CDR2 SQIVND (reference sequence). Partial CDR3 DNA: TGTGCCAGTAGTTCCGGGACAGCCACCTCTGGAAACACC. Translation: CASSSGTATSGNT. The whole CDR3 reads CASSSGTATSGNTIYF.

About this clone itself: Read data end 3 residues before the CDR3 end; the end is taken from the germline J gene. This chain connects TRBV5-1 to TRBJ2-5, with 13 bases aligning to TRBD2. The V gene end was trimmed by 4 bases and the J gene end by 7 bases; junction bases not matched to a gene: 7. The CDR3 has 15 amino acids. Germline assignment: CDR1 SGHRS and CDR2 YFSETQ. The CDR3 loop is CASSAGTSGMGTQYF. The part of the CDR3 DNA that was read is TGCGCCAGCAGCGCCGGGACTAGCGGGATGGGGACC.

In regard to this clone: Sequencing ends 3 residues short of the CDR3 end; the germline J gene provides the rest. The V gene is TRBV2, the J gene TRBJ1-1, with D possibly being TRBD1 (5 bases). CDR1 and CDR2 (germline): SNHLY, FYNNEI. Deletions cut 3 bases from V and 2 bases from J, with 13 bases between. The CDR3 length is 15 residues. The CDR3 is CASSEEQAPNTEAFF. The sequenced part of the CDR3 DNA is TGTGCCAGCAGTGAGGAACAGGCCCCTAACACTGAA.

As for this clone: The sequence runs out 3 residues before the end of the CDR3; the remainder is reconstructed from the germline J gene. The chain links TRBV19 to TRBJ1-2, with TRBD1 identical over 11 bases. The CDR3 totals 18 residues. Germline V gene data show CDR1 as LNHDA and CDR2 as SQIVND (reference sequence). V lost 3 bases to trimming and J lost 4 bases; unmatched junction nucleotides: 13. The sequenced part of the CDR3 DNA is TGTGCCAGTAGTATTACCCGGACAGGGGGCTTAAACTCCTATGGC. Protein product: CASSITRTGGLNSYG. The CDR3, in full, reads CASSITRTGGLNSYGYTF.

With regard to this clone: Read data end 3 residues before the CDR3 end; the end is taken from the germline J gene. This chain uses TRBV11-2 with TRBJ2-1; 8 bases are a match to TRBD2. Germline loops: CDR1 SGHAT, CDR2 FQNNGV. J was trimmed by 5 bases and V by 4 bases; bases with no gene match: 4. This CDR3 has 14 residues. Partial CDR3 DNA: TGTGCCAGCAGCTGGGGACTAGAGGACAATGAG. This encodes CASSWGLEDNE. The CDR3 reads in full as CASSWGLEDNEQFF.

For this clone: The read stops 3 residues short of the end of the CDR3; the missing end is completed from the germline J gene. V is TRBV14 and J is TRBJ1-1, with TRBD1 identical over 9 bases. V dropped 4 bases and J dropped 3; count of bases not matched to a gene: 6. In germline, CDR1 is SGHDN, CDR2 FVKESK. The CDR3 is made up of 15 amino acids. The DNA read from the CDR3 is TGTGCCAGCAGCCCGAACAGGGGGCGGCACACTGAA. Residues: CASSPNRGRHTE. The whole CDR3 reads CASSPNRGRHTEAFF.

Of note for this clone: The read finishes 3 residues shy of the CDR3 end, and the germline J gene is used to complete it. The genes are TRBV7-2 and TRBJ1-2; 8 positions match TRBD1. The CDR3 is 13 amino acids. Looked up from germline, CDR1 is SGHTA and CDR2 is FQGNSA. The CDR3 DNA, read in part, is TGTGCCAGCAGTCCTCAGGGGGCTGGGGGC. Translation: CASSPQGAGG. The complete CDR3 protein is CASSPQGAGGYTF.

As to this clone: The observed sequence ends 3 residues before the CDR3 terminus, with the missing tail filled in from the germline J gene. The rearrangement uses TRBV12-5 and TRBJ2-3; 7 nucleotides align to TRBD2. Germline V lookup: CDR1 LGHNT, CDR2 FRNRAP. Trimming at V came to 2 bases and at J to 4 bases, leaving 0 bases not matched to a gene. This CDR3 comprises 13 residues. The sequenced CDR3 bases are TGTGCTAGTGGTTTGCGGGGGGCAGATACG. Encoded protein: CASGLRGADT. In full, the CDR3 is CASGLRGADTQYF.

With regard to this clone: The sequence runs out 3 residues before the end of the CDR3; the remainder is reconstructed from the germline J gene. The rearrangement joins TRBV11-3 to TRBJ2-5; 9 positions match TRBD1. Looked up from germline, CDR1 is SGHNT and CDR2 is YENEEA. The CDR3 length is 15 residues. J lost 1 base, V lost 5 bases, and 5 bases had no gene match. CDR3 bases read: TGTGCCAGCAGCAAAATGGGACAGGGCCAAGAGACC. It encodes CASSKMGQGQET. The complete CDR3 reads CASSKMGQGQETQYF.